The next 23 T cell receptor beta chains were all read from a single sample in a study of vaccination and CD4 T cells after COVID-19. No antigen has been identified for these receptors. Treatment of the sample: roughly 11-day PBMC culture with coronavirus spike peptide pools or control peptides (ViraFEST assay). Sequencing of the DNA from cultured CD4+ T cells was carried out with the Oncomine TCR Beta short-read assay. Each CDR3 protein gets one entry after TCRdb re-called the PCR reads with MiXCR. The sample yields over 10,000 distinct CDR3 sequences, nearly 45% seen once. The material was CD4+ T cells from blood, cultured in vitro, obtained after SARS-CoV-2 vaccination. The source is a human donor who had recovered from COVID-19.

Only one count was recorded for this clonotype. The rearrangement uses TRBV4-1 and TRBJ2-7; 11 positions match TRBD1. The germline V gene has CDR1 MGHRA and CDR2 YSYEKL. The CDR3 runs to 17 residues. The trim removed 1 base at V and 4 bases at J, leaving 9 bases unmatched. The chain's CDR3 is CASSQGLPDRGRYEQYF. The CDR3 nucleotides read TGCGCCAGCAGCCAAGGCCTCCCGGACAGGGGGCGGTACGAGCAGTACTTC.

The chain combines TRBV20-1 with TRBJ2-1; 14 bases line up with TRBD2. Germline loops: CDR1 DFQATT, CDR2 SNEGSKA (reference sequence). The CDR3 spans 17 residues. J lost 4 bases, V lost 6 bases, and 11 bases had no gene match. The CDR3 coding sequence is TGCAGTGCAACTGGGACTAGCGGGAGTAGTTTGTACAATGAGCAGTTCTTC. Residues: CSATGTSGSSLYNEQFF.

The chain employs TRBV7-2 and TRBJ2-7, with D maybe TRBD2 (5 bases). CDR3 length equals 15 residues. Trimming removed 1 base from V and 7 bases from J, with 17 bases in between. Germline assignment: CDR1 SGHTA and CDR2 FQGNSA. The CDR3 here is CASSLGAQRTGEQYF. The CDR3 bases are TGTGCCAGCAGCTTAGGAGCCCAGCGGACGGGGGAGCAGTACTTC. Full variable domain (outside the CDR3, taken from reference TRBV7-2 and TRBJ2-7): GAGVSQSPSNKVTEKGKDVELRCDPISGHTALYWYRQSLGQGLEFLIYFQGNSAPDKSGLPSDRFSAERTGGSVSTLTIQRTQQEDSAVYLCASSLGAQRTGEQYFGPGTRLTVT.

DNA of the CDR3: TGCGCCAGCAGCCAAGAGAGCGGACCCCCGGGACAGAACCAAGAGACCCAGTACTTC. This translates into CASSQESGPPGQNQETQYF. The chain uses TRBV4-1 and TRBJ2-5, with 7 bases lining up with TRBD1. The CDR3 has 19 residues. CDR1 and CDR2 from the germline V gene are MGHRA and YSYEKL. The ends lost 0 bases at V and 0 bases at J; junction bases unmatched: 13.

The V gene is TRBV2, the J gene TRBJ2-7, with D uncertain. The CDR3 contains 13 residues. Germline V gene lookup returns CDR1 SNHLY and CDR2 FYNNEI. V lost 8 bases and J 0 bases, leaving 11 bases between the germline ends. The DNA for the CDR3 is TGTGCCAGCCGGACCATAAACTCCTACGAGCAGTACTTC. It codes for CASRTINSYEQYF.

This chain uses TRBV5-8 with TRBJ1-1, with a tentative D call TRBD1 (6 bases). V was cut by 0 bases and J by 1 base, with 13 bases left in between. This CDR3 is 16 amino acids long. Germline CDR1 SGHTS, CDR2 YDEGEE. CDR3 sequence (DNA): TGTGCCAGCAGCTTGGGTTTAGGACAGCGGAACACTGAAGCTTTCTTT. Amino acid sequence: CASSLGLGQRNTEAFF.

The rearrangement uses TRBV7-3 and TRBJ2-3, with D possibly TRBD2 on 5 matching bases. CDR1 and CDR2 from the germline V gene are SGHTA and FQGTGA. The V gene lost 2 bases and the J gene lost 0 bases, with 12 bases spanning the gap. The CDR3 totals 16 residues. CDR3 amino acids: CASSLREDASTDTQYF. The CDR3 DNA reads TGTGCCAGCAGCTTACGGGAAGATGCTAGCACAGATACGCAGTATTTT.

The chain has TRBV6-1 and TRBJ1-2, with D possibly matching TRBD1 (5 bases). The CDR3 covers 13 residues. CDR1 is MNHNS, CDR2 SASEGT, per germline. Trimming cost V 6 bases and J 2 bases, with 10 bases left between them. CDR3 residues: CASRRDGNYGYTF. CDR3 nucleotides: TGTGCCAGCAGAAGGGACGGCAACTATGGCTACACCTTC.

J is TRBJ2-5 and V is TRBV12-3 or TRBV12-4; no definite D call. V lost 2 bases and J lost 3, with 4 bases in between. The length of the CDR3 is 12 residues. CDR3 bases: TGTGCCAGCAGTTTATCGGAAGAGACCCAGTACTTC. Its translation is CASSLSEETQYF.

This chain joins TRBV7-8 and TRBJ2-4, with D hard to call. CDR1 is SGHVS, CDR2 FQNEAQ, per germline. V lost 1 base and J lost 10, with 8 bases in between. The CDR3 has 12 residues. The CDR3, as DNA: TGTGCCAGCAGCTTAGGTCGAGAGATTCAGTACTTC. It codes for CASSLGREIQYF.

The chain uses TRBV4-2 and TRBJ2-5, with TRBD1 as a possible D gene (6 bases). Germline V CDR1 and CDR2: LGHNA, YNFKEQ. There are 14 residues in the CDR3. Trimming took off 0 bases at V and 1 base at J, with 6 bases between the two ends. CDR3 bases: TGTGCCAGCAGCCAAGACAGGGGCCAAGAGACCCAGTACTTC. Translation: CASSQDRGQETQYF.

This clonotype is medium-sized by share. The chain links TRBV20-1 to TRBJ2-1; 10 nucleotides match TRBD2. V dropped 6 bases and J dropped 8; count of bases not matched to a gene: 16. From germline, CDR1 is DFQATT and CDR2 SNEGSKA (reference sequence). There are 16 residues in the CDR3. Here the CDR3 reads CSAPLLVAGGTDEQFF. CDR3 in DNA: TGCAGTGCCCCCCTCCTGGTAGCGGGAGGAACCGATGAGCAGTTCTTC.

The V gene is TRBV6-1, the J gene TRBJ2-1, with a weak D call TRBD2 (7 bases). Germline-derived CDR1 and CDR2 are MNHNS and SASEGT. The CDR3 is made up of 24 amino acids. The V end lost 6 bases, the J end lost 3 bases, and 42 bases lay between the germline ends. In DNA form, the CDR3 reads TGTGCCAGCAGACACACCCTGGGAGGGGGGGGTAACCGGGACACTCTATCGGGCTACAATGAGCAGTTCTTC. This codes for CASRHTLGGGGNRDTLSGYNEQFF.

J is TRBJ2-3 and V is TRBV6-5; 7 bases agree with TRBD1. Trimming removed 2 bases from V and 2 bases from J; junction bases left unmatched: 4. Germline assignment: CDR1 MNHEY and CDR2 SVGAGI. The CDR3 length is 15 residues. The CDR3 DNA sequence: TGTGCCAGCAGTTACCGACAGGGCCTCACAGATACGCAGTATTTT. It codes for CASSYRQGLTDTQYF.

V is TRBV20-1 and J is TRBJ2-1; maybe TRBD1 (5 bases). Germline CDR1 is DFQATT and CDR2 is SNEGSKA (reference sequence). Trimming cost V 1 base and J 8 bases, with 21 bases left between them. This CDR3 has 16 amino acids. In DNA form, the CDR3 reads TGCAGTGCTAGAGCCCCTCAAAAAGGGGTCGGGCATGAGCAGTTCTTC. Translating it yields CSARAPQKGVGHEQFF.

This clonotype turned up a few times. The genes are TRBV6-1 and TRBJ1-1; 9 positions match TRBD1. Germline assignment: CDR1 MNHNS and CDR2 SASEGT. The CDR3 covers 17 residues. With 6 bases clipped from V and 7 bases from J, the junction kept 18 bases outside the gene matches. The CDR3 coding sequence is TGTGCCAGCAGATCCGGGACAGGGTACGGAAGCCGCCATGAAGCTTTCTTT. Amino acid sequence: CASRSGTGYGSRHEAFF.

Only one count was recorded for this clonotype. The V gene is TRBV12-3 or TRBV12-4, the J gene TRBJ2-5; D perhaps matches TRBD2 (6 bases). The V and J ends lost 5 bases and 1 base respectively, with 14 bases between them. The CDR3 is 15 amino acids. In nucleotides, the CDR3 is TGTGCCAGCAGTGGGGGACTGCCCTCCCAAGAGACCCAGTACTTC. It is translated as CASSGGLPSQETQYF.

This clonotype turned up a few times. This chain uses TRBV6-2 or TRBV6-3 with TRBJ2-1; D is ambiguous. The closer fit of TRBJ2-7 to the DNA end suggests the J call may be wrong. The CDR3 loop spans 11 amino acids. CDR1 and CDR2 from the germline V gene are MNHEY and SVGEGT. The CDR3 is CASSQTYEQYF. Written as DNA, the CDR3 is TGTGCCAGCAGCCAGACCTACGAGCAGTACTTC.

The V and J genes are TRBV6-2 or TRBV6-3 and TRBJ2-1; D not resolved. This CDR3 is 15 amino acids long. The V end was cut by 4 bases, the J end by 0 bases, with 10 bases between. Germline loops: CDR1 MNHEY, CDR2 SVGEGT. The CDR3 here is CASSSRVGSYNEQFF. CDR3 coding DNA: TGTGCCAGCAGTTCAAGAGTGGGCTCCTACAATGAGCAGTTCTTC.

The chain combines TRBV6-2 or TRBV6-3 with TRBJ2-7, with TRBD2 matching 10 bases. The CDR3 runs to 14 residues. Germline V gives CDR1 MNHEY, CDR2 SVGEGT. J was trimmed by 4 bases and V by 2 bases; bases with no gene match: 2. In nucleotides, the CDR3 is TGTGCCAGCAGTTACGAGACTAGCGGGTACGAGCAGTACTTC. This codes for CASSYETSGYEQYF.

This clonotype was picked up a small number of times. J is TRBJ2-1 and V is TRBV24-1; the match to TRBD2 covers 9 bases. V lost 4 bases and J lost 0; bases outside the gene matches: 12. The length of the CDR3 is 19 residues. CDR1 KGHDR and CDR2 SFDVKD come from the germline V gene. CDR3: CATSDRLWREGSSYNEQFF. The CDR3 DNA follows: TGTGCCACCAGTGACCGACTTTGGCGGGAGGGGAGCTCCTACAATGAGCAGTTCTTC.

The chain has TRBV5-3 and TRBJ1-2; D is unclear. TRBV5-3 is an ORF for which the function is uncertain. V shed 8 bases and J shed 0 bases, with 14 bases lying between them. The CDR3 has 14 residues. CDR3 residues: CASDRVGSNYGYTF. The CDR3 region has the DNA TGTGCCAGCGACCGGGTTGGGTCTAACTATGGCTACACCTTC.

This clonotype was seen a few times. The CDR3 loop is CASSTTASYEQYF. For the CDR3, the DNA is TGTGCCAGCAGTACCACCGCCTCCTACGAGCAGTACTTC. The genes are TRBV27 and TRBJ2-7; unclear D gene. V lost 5 bases, J lost 0 bases, and 8 bases lay in between. The CDR3 loop spans 13 amino acids. CDR1 is MNHEY and CDR2 is SMNVEV in the germline V gene (reference sequence).